This TCR beta chain was retrieved from a study of blood T cell repertoires in COVID-19 (dated by TCRdb to about 2020). For context, the study as a whole: Samples from collaborators originated in the United States, Italy and Spain and spanned both the acute and convalescent phases of COVID-19. Where available, HLA class I and class II types were taken from metadata supplied by the sample provider and were not determined by assay-based typing. The samples were drawn from two sources: the first 160 participants of the ongoing ImmuneRACE study, and some 1,300 subjects contributed by 6 global collaborators. A de-identified subject ID, COVID-19 status, age in years and sex were almost always included in the sample metadata. Subjects who had been exposed to COVID-19, were actively infected with it, or had recovered from it provided the deeply sampled blood TCRbeta repertoires that made up the dataset. The prospective study material was composed of cDNA or gDNA derived from T cells, B-cell-depleted T cells, or PBMCs. A freely available public database, intended as a resource for researchers studying the immune response to SARS-CoV-2, is where the repertoires were released.

In the case of this clone: It has no known antigen specificity. No clone much larger than this one lies a single base away; base qualities are absent.

TCRbeta CDR3 regions were amplified from genomic DNA by means of the immunoSEQ Assay, a bias-controlled multiplex PCR. The authors processed their data as follows. The number of nucleated cells in each sample was estimated by amplification of reference gene primers within the assay. To quantify the absolute abundance of each unique TCRbeta CDR3 rearrangement, sequence reads were collapsed and filtered. For each sample, productive Simpson clonality was calculated by taking the square root of Simpson's diversity index across productive rearrangements. TCRdb stores this immuneACCESS table with in-frame sequences only. Part of the clones is absent; in the studies checked, under half of the shortfall reflects unresolved V genes, and no reason is known for the rest. That table supplies the V and J calls and clone size; D and trimming were determined from the DNA. This sample holds about 40,000 clones; roughly 80% were observed only once. Roughly 2.5% of the sample rests with the top ten.

According to the germline V gene, CDR1 reads SNHLY and CDR2 reads FYNNEI. V is pruned by 5 bases and J by 3 bases, leaving 1 base of the junction without a gene match. Its CDR3 holds 12 amino acids, cysteine through phenylalanine. Solely the CDR3 DNA is kept, with 36 bases framed from the first base. Points the paper makes about the study in general: The quantity of clinical and demographic metadata differed by source and by participant and was supplied without curation.

Each collaborating institution followed its own protocols to collect whole blood in K2EDTA tubes. For TCRbeta analysis, collaborators shipped samples in one of three forms: frozen whole blood, isolated PBMCs, or DNA extracted from either of those sample types. The chain is encoded by TRBV2 joined to TRBJ2-7; 7 of the junction bases match TRBD1. The sequencing sample was made of peripheral blood. The sequence came from a woman aged 60-75 years with acute or convalescent COVID-19. Here is the DNA: TGTGCCAGCAGTCGGGACAGCTACGAGCAGTACTTC. It translates to CASSRDSYEQYF.